These 23 T cell receptor beta chains originate from one sample sequenced in a study of blood T cell repertoires in COVID-19. TCRdb keeps only in-frame clones here, not all; method: immunoSEQ multiplex PCR. The data contain fewer than 300,000 clones, approximately 90% of them singletons. The sample comprised peripheral blood. The receptors originated from a woman aged 45-60 years with COVID-19, enrolled during active disease.

Turning to this clone: The sample carries other DNA sequences with the same CDR3. This chain connects TRBV24-1 to TRBJ2-1; 9 nucleotides agree with TRBD2. The germline V gene has CDR1 KGHDR and CDR2 SFDVKD. The V and J ends lost 4 bases and 0 bases, in that order; junction bases with no gene match: 3. There are 16 residues in the CDR3. CDR3 sequence (DNA): TGTGCCACCAGTGACAGTAGCGGGAGCTCCTACAATGAGCAGTTCTTC. Amino acid sequence: CATSDSSGSSYNEQFF.

This rearrangement joins TRBV6-2 or TRBV6-3 to TRBJ2-1; D possibly corresponds to TRBD2 (6 bases). Germline CDR1 is MNHEY and CDR2 is SVGEGT. Trimming cost V 4 bases and J 4 bases, with 17 bases left between them. The CDR3 is 16 residues long. The CDR3 nucleotides are TGTGCCAGCAGTTCTCCTAGCGTAAGACGTTACAATGAGCAGTTCTTC. This gives the protein CASSSPSVRRYNEQFF.

A note on this clone: At the DNA level, this CDR3 is encoded by other sequences in the same sample as well. The rearrangement links TRBV19 to TRBJ1-5, with 7 bases matching TRBD1. With 5 bases clipped from V and 2 bases from J, the junction kept 6 bases outside the gene matches. The CDR3 consists of 15 residues. Looked up from germline, CDR1 is LNHDA and CDR2 is SQIVND (reference sequence). CDR3 loop: CASSFRQGGNQPQHF. The CDR3, as DNA: TGTGCCAGTAGTTTCCGACAGGGAGGCAATCAGCCCCAGCATTTT.

The CDR3 DNA sequence: TGTGCCAGCAGCCTCGACAGGGTCATTACAGATACGCAGTATTTT. Translated: CASSLDRVITDTQYF. V is TRBV5-4 and J is TRBJ2-3, with TRBD1 identical over 7 bases. Looked up from germline, CDR1 is SGHNT and CDR2 is YYREEE (reference sequence). With V trimmed by 4 bases and J by 3 bases, 8 bases remained unmatched. The CDR3 is made up of 15 amino acids.

The V and J genes are TRBV7-2 and TRBJ2-1, with D perhaps TRBD2 (6 bases). In germline, CDR1 is SGHTA, CDR2 FQGNSA. The V and J ends lost 5 bases and 2 bases respectively, with 16 bases between them. The CDR3 runs 16 residues. The CDR3: CASSPRARGTYNEQFF. The CDR3, as DNA: TGTGCCAGCAGCCCCCGGGCCCGGGGGACCTACAATGAGCAGTTCTTC.

This clone came up once. This sequence joins TRBV7-2 and TRBJ2-7; the D is unclear. The CDR3 is 14 amino acids. Between the trimmed V and J ends, which lost 7 bases and 6 bases, there was a span of 19 bases. Per germline, CDR1 SGHTA and CDR2 FQGNSA. Written as DNA, the CDR3 is TGTGCCAGCACACCTCAACTACAAACCCTCGAGCAGTACTTC. Translation: CASTPQLQTLEQYF.

V gene TRBV30 combines with J gene TRBJ1-6; 9 bases fit TRBD1. The germline CDR1 and CDR2 sequences are GTSNPN and SVGIG (reference sequence). The CDR3 is 15 amino acids. Trimming removed 8 bases from V and 8 bases from J; junction bases left unmatched: 13. The CDR3 is CAGTTGGGIDSPLHF. The CDR3 nucleotides read TGTGCCGGAACAACAGGGGGCGGAATTGATTCACCCCTCCACTTT.

The chain combines TRBV18 with TRBJ1-5; 10 nucleotides agree with TRBD1. The ends lost 4 bases at V and 3 bases at J; junction bases unmatched: 3. Germline loops: CDR1 KGHSH, CDR2 LQKENI. The CDR3 consists of 15 residues. The CDR3 DNA follows: TGTGCCAGCTCACGCGGGACAGGGGACAATCAGCCCCAGCATTTT. Its protein is CASSRGTGDNQPQHF.

The rearrangement joins TRBV19 to TRBJ1-5; 9 bases agree with TRBD1. The V gene's germline CDR1 is LNHDA and CDR2 SQIVND (reference sequence). The CDR3 spans 15 residues. The J segment lost 4 bases and the V segment lost 6 bases, leaving 7 bases of the junction unmatched. CDR3 DNA sequence: TGTGCCAGTAGCAGGACAGGGGATGGAAATCAGCCCCAGCATTTT. Its protein is CASSRTGDGNQPQHF.

The V call is TRBV2, the J call TRBJ1-1; tentative D call: TRBD1 (5 bases). Trimming pared 7 bases from V and 4 bases from J, leaving 19 bases between. There are 15 residues in the CDR3. CDR1 is SNHLY, CDR2 FYNNEI, per germline. This CDR3 reads CASNSQGGIGTEAFF. As DNA, the CDR3 is TGTGCCAGCAATAGCCAGGGTGGTATAGGCACTGAAGCTTTCTTT.

The chain recombines TRBV29-1 with TRBJ1-2; the match to TRBD1 covers 11 bases. Trimming at V came to 8 bases and at J to 6 bases, leaving 8 bases not matched to a gene. The CDR3 runs to 13 residues. Germline CDR1 is SQVTM and CDR2 is ANQGSEA. This chain's CDR3 is CSLRTGGADGYTF. As DNA, the CDR3 is TGCAGCCTAAGGACAGGGGGCGCGGATGGCTACACCTTC.

This clone appeared a single time. The gene calls are TRBV11-3 and TRBJ2-5; TRBD1 might be the D (6 bases). Trimming left V 5 bases short and J 3 bases short, with 13 bases between. This CDR3 is built from 14 residues. Germline V gene lookup returns CDR1 SGHNT and CDR2 YENEEA. CDR3 amino acids: CASSRRDKKETQYF. The CDR3 DNA is TGTGCCAGCAGCCGCCGGGACAAGAAAGAGACCCAGTACTTC.

The V gene is TRBV15, the J gene TRBJ1-1, with 8 bases matching TRBD1. The length of the CDR3 is 19 residues. In germline, CDR1 is LNHNV, CDR2 YYDKDF (reference sequence). The J segment lost 3 bases and the V segment lost 2 bases, leaving 17 bases of the junction unmatched. CDR3 coding DNA: TGTGCCACCAGCAGACCCCCAGGCAGGGGGCAGGGGAAGGACACTGAAGCTTTCTTT. It yields the protein CATSRPPGRGQGKDTEAFF.

The chain recombines TRBV30 with TRBJ2-3, with 9 bases fitting TRBD1. After removal of 5 bases from V and 5 bases from J, the junction contained 8 bases not matched to a gene. In germline, CDR1 is GTSNPN, CDR2 SVGIG (reference sequence). The CDR3 extends over 14 amino acids. DNA of the CDR3: TGTGCCTGGGACCGGGACAGGGTAGGAGATACGCAGTATTTT. Translating it yields CAWDRDRVGDTQYF.

CDR3 protein: CATSGSPGTEWDTGELFF. The CDR3 DNA is TGTGCCACCAGTGGTAGTCCGGGGACAGAGTGGGACACCGGGGAGCTGTTTTTT. The rearrangement links TRBV24-1 to TRBJ2-2, with 7 bases fitting TRBD1. Trimming removed 5 bases from V and 3 bases from J; junction bases left unmatched: 14. The CDR3 is 18 residues long. In germline, CDR1 is KGHDR, CDR2 SFDVKD.

The chain is built from TRBV6-5 and TRBJ2-1, with 8 bases lining up with TRBD1. The CDR3 has 14 amino acids. From germline, CDR1 is MNHEY and CDR2 SVGAGI. Germline trimming cut 5 bases from V and 13 bases from J; bases unmatched to any gene: 13. The CDR3 is CASSPTGDRWFQFF. The CDR3 bases are TGTGCCAGCAGTCCCACGGGGGACAGGTGGTTCCAGTTCTTC.

The chain joins TRBV29-1 to TRBJ2-3, with TRBD1 matching 9 bases. This CDR3 region has 16 residues. Germline V CDR1 and CDR2: SQVTM, ANQGSEA. J lost 9 bases, V lost 2 bases, and 15 bases had no gene match. The CDR3 DNA sequence: TGCAGCGTTGAAAATAGGACAGGGGCTCAGACGGGGACGCAGTATTTT. It is translated as CSVENRTGAQTGTQYF.

This clone was seen once. The rearrangement uses TRBV21-1 and TRBJ2-7; TRBD2 is the table's D call and was not checked against the DNA. TRBV21-1 constitutes a pseudogene. The CDR3 length is 15 residues. CDR3 sequence reads: CASSKTSGSLYEQYF. CDR3 in DNA: TGTGCCAGCAGCAAAACTAGCGGGAGTCTGTACGAGCAGTACTTC.

The chain has TRBV18 and TRBJ2-7; 10 positions agree with TRBD1. V shed 1 base, J shed 6 bases, and the junction held 6 bases outside the gene matches. Germline V lookup: CDR1 KGHSH, CDR2 LQKENI. The CDR3 totals 15 residues. The CDR3 spells CASSPLGQGESEQYF. The CDR3 DNA follows: TGTGCCAGCTCACCACTCGGACAGGGGGAGAGCGAGCAGTACTTC.

The CDR3 bases are TGTGCCACCAGGGAGACAGGTGACACTGAAGCTTTCTTT. Residues: CATRETGDTEAFF. The V call is TRBV24-1, the J call TRBJ1-1; a weak D match, TRBD1 (6 bases). The germline CDR1 and CDR2 sequences are KGHDR and SFDVKD. Between the trimmed V and J ends, which lost 7 bases and 3 bases, there was a span of 11 bases. CDR3 length equals 13 residues.

The rearrangement links TRBV5-1 to TRBJ1-1, with 9 nucleotides matching TRBD1. J lost 4 bases, V lost 0 bases, and 4 bases had no gene match. Germline CDR1 and CDR2: SGHRS and YFSETQ. The CDR3 has 15 amino acids. The chain's CDR3 is CASSLATGGVTEAFF. The CDR3 DNA sequence: TGCGCCAGCAGCTTGGCCACAGGGGGCGTCACTGAAGCTTTCTTT.

This clone was observed a single time. The genes are TRBV5-1 and TRBJ2-6, with 9 bases fitting TRBD1. Germline-derived CDR1 and CDR2 are SGHRS and YFSETQ. Trimming removed 4 bases from V and 1 base from J; junction bases left unmatched: 18. The CDR3 is 21 amino acids. The CDR3 DNA follows: TGCGCCAGCAGCCCCCGGACAGGGGTTCATCTGGGTACTTCTGGGGCCAACGTCCTGACTTTC. Protein: CASSPRTGVHLGTSGANVLTF.

V gene TRBV7-2 combines with J gene TRBJ2-5; 11 positions agree with TRBD2. The junction had 3 bases not matched to a gene; V was cut back by 1 base and J by 5 bases. CDR1 is SGHTA, CDR2 FQGNSA, per germline. This CDR3 has 15 residues. The CDR3 spells CASSLGSSGGETQYF. The CDR3 DNA is TGTGCCAGCAGCTTAGGTTCTAGCGGGGGGGAGACCCAGTACTTC.